These 25 T cell receptor beta chains originate from one sample sequenced in a study of T cell changes during pregnancy in multiple sclerosis (dated by TCRdb to the late 2010s). Library generation was performed with the immunoSEQ multiplex PCR assay. TCRdb took over this immuneACCESS table, retaining in-frame rearrangements with V and J assigned. Such tables are incomplete; in checked studies, under half of the missing clones stem from an unresolved V gene, and the remainder is unexplained. Recorded for this sample are 50,000 to 70,000 clones; around 93% of them occurred a single time. The ten largest clones add up to under 2% of the sample. The material was peripheral blood, obtained after pregnancy. Source of these receptors: a female donor with multiple sclerosis, enrolled in a pregnancy study.

The chain carries TRBV30 and TRBJ2-3, with 7 bases fitting TRBD1. The germline V gene has CDR1 GTSNPN and CDR2 SVGIG (reference sequence). There are 16 residues in the CDR3. Trimming at V came to 3 bases and at J to 2 bases, leaving 11 bases not matched to a gene. This CDR3 is CAWRDPTGFTTDTQYF. CDR3 DNA: TGTGCCTGGAGGGACCCGACAGGGTTTACCACAGATACGCAGTATTTT.

The CDR3 nucleotides are TGTGCCAGCAGCTCCAAGGGACTAGCGGGAGCCTACGAGCAGTACTTC. It encodes CASSSKGLAGAYEQYF. The chain uses TRBV7-9 and TRBJ2-7; TRBD2 matches 14 bases. The CDR3 contains 16 residues. Trimming at V came to 4 bases and at J to 2 bases, leaving 4 bases not matched to a gene. Germline assignment: CDR1 SEHNR and CDR2 FQNEAQ (reference sequence). Using reference TRBV7-9 and TRBJ2-7 for the parts outside the CDR3, the full variable domain is DTGVSQNPRHKITKRGQNVTFRCDPISEHNRLYWYRQTLGQGPEFLTYFQNEAQLEKSRLLSDRFSAERPKGSFSTLEIQRTEQGDSAMYLCASSSKGLAGAYEQYFGPGTRLTVT.

The DNA of the CDR3 is TGTGCCACCAGCACAACCTGGGACAGGGTAAACACCGGGGAGCTGTTTTTT. Protein sequence: CATSTTWDRVNTGELFF. The chain is built from TRBV15 and TRBJ2-2, with 9 positions matching TRBD1. Germline CDR1 and CDR2: LNHNV and YYDKDF (reference sequence). V shed 4 bases and J 2 bases; nucleotides not matched to a gene: 8. The CDR3 loop spans 17 amino acids.

The CDR3 reads CASSLGREYEQYF. In nucleotides, the CDR3 is TGTGCCAGCAGCTTAGGTCGGGAATACGAGCAGTACTTC. V and J are TRBV13 and TRBJ2-7; D is perhaps TRBD2 (5 bases). This CDR3 spans 13 amino acids. V gave up 0 bases and J gave up 4 bases, with 7 bases separating them. From germline, CDR1 is PRHDT and CDR2 FYEKMQ (reference sequence).

This chain connects TRBV7-9 to TRBJ2-1; a possible D gene is TRBD2 (7 bases). The germline V gene has CDR1 SEHNR and CDR2 FQNEAQ (reference sequence). The V and J ends lost 4 bases and 9 bases respectively, with 22 bases between them. This CDR3 spans 16 amino acids. CDR3 coding DNA: TGTGCCAGCAGCTCGTACGGGGAGGGGGGCAAGGGTGAGCAGTTCTTC. Protein sequence: CASSSYGEGGKGEQFF.

V is TRBV10-1 and J is TRBJ2-7, with 11 bases identical to TRBD2. Germline V gives CDR1 WNHNN, CDR2 SYGVQD (reference sequence). This CDR3 is built from 15 residues. V shed 7 bases, J shed 2 bases, and the junction held 7 bases outside the gene matches. The CDR3 coding sequence is TGCGCCAGCAACCCCCGACTAGCGGGACCCTACGAGCAGTACTTC. It is translated as CASNPRLAGPYEQYF.

CDR3 DNA sequence: TGTGCCAGCAGTTACTGGCCAGGGGCTGACGGGGAGCTGTTTTTT. Encoded protein: CASSYWPGADGELFF. The chain has TRBV6-5 and TRBJ2-2; D is perhaps TRBD1 (6 bases). The length of the CDR3 is 15 residues. Germline V gene sequence: CDR1 MNHEY, CDR2 SVGAGI. The germline V and J ends were trimmed by 1 base and 7 bases, with 13 bases remaining between them.

Worth noting for this clone: A read error may produce the germline difference seen at one junction end. V and J are TRBV7-7 and TRBJ2-5; TRBD2 is a possible D gene (5 bases). This CDR3 spans 13 amino acids. Germline assignment: CDR1 SSHAT and CDR2 FNYEAQ (reference sequence). The CDR3 DNA reads TGTGCTAGCAGCTACAGCGGCCAAGAGACCCAGTACTTC. Residues: CASSYSGQETQYF.

The V gene is TRBV30, the J gene TRBJ2-1; 7 nucleotides line up with TRBD1. Trimming took 5 bases from V and 4 from J; bases not matched to a gene: 8. Germline V gene sequence: CDR1 GTSNPN, CDR2 SVGIG (reference sequence). The CDR3 totals 14 residues. The DNA for the CDR3 is TGTGCCTGGGGAACAGGGGAGAGGTACAATGAGCAGTTCTTC. Protein: CAWGTGERYNEQFF.

The chain links TRBV11-2 to TRBJ1-4; D not resolved. The V gene's germline CDR1 is SGHAT and CDR2 FQNNGV. The CDR3 runs to 13 residues. V lost 5 bases and J lost 5, with 9 bases in between. CDR3 DNA sequence: TGTGCCAGCAGCGGTGGAGAAAATGAAAAACTGTTTTTT. The encoded protein is CASSGGENEKLFF.

V is TRBV19 and J is TRBJ2-2; 7 bases align to TRBD2. The ends lost 0 bases at V and 1 base at J; junction bases unmatched: 5. CDR3 length equals 17 residues. Germline loops: CDR1 LNHDA, CDR2 SQIVND (reference sequence). The CDR3 spells CASSIDGRMMNTGELFF. The CDR3 bases are TGTGCCAGTAGTATAGACGGGAGGATGATGAACACCGGGGAGCTGTTTTTT.

This clone is categorized as medium-sized. This rearrangement joins TRBV2 to TRBJ1-5, with TRBD1 matching over 8 bases. J was trimmed by 6 bases and V by 5 bases; bases with no gene match: 9. CDR1 SNHLY and CDR2 FYNNEI come from the germline V gene. This CDR3 is built from 15 residues. The CDR3 loop is CASSTDREYAQPQHF. The CDR3 coding sequence is TGTGCCAGCAGTACGGACAGGGAGTATGCTCAGCCCCAGCATTTT.

The J gene is TRBJ2-3, the V gene TRBV5-4, with 8 bases fitting TRBD1. This CDR3 spans 18 amino acids. The V gene's germline CDR1 is SGHNT and CDR2 YYREEE (reference sequence). V lost 0 bases and J lost 1; bases outside the gene matches: 10. This CDR3 is CASSLGGGQGRRTDTQYF. The CDR3 bases are TGTGCCAGCAGCTTGGGGGGAGGACAGGGTCGGCGCACAGATACGCAGTATTTT. The full variable domain, rest sourced from reference TRBV5-4 and TRBJ2-3, is ETGVTQSPTHLIKTRGQQVTLRCSSQSGHNTVSWYQQALGQGPQFIFQYYREEENGRGNFPPRFSGLQFPNYSSELNVNALELDDSALYLCASSLGGGQGRRTDTQYFGPGTRLTVL.

The chain links TRBV9 to TRBJ1-2; 9 nucleotides agree with TRBD1. After removal of 3 bases from V and 7 bases from J, the junction contained 10 bases not matched to a gene. The CDR3 extends over 15 amino acids. CDR1 is SGDLS and CDR2 is YYNGEE in the germline V gene. DNA for the CDR3: TGTGCCAGCAGCGCAAGAATACAGGGGGCGCCTGGCTACACCTTC. Translating it yields CASSARIQGAPGYTF.

The chain recombines TRBV9 with TRBJ2-7; 8 bases line up with TRBD2. Looked up from germline, CDR1 is SGDLS and CDR2 is YYNGEE. The ends lost 3 bases at V and 4 bases at J; junction bases unmatched: 9. The CDR3 runs to 15 residues. The CDR3 is CASSGFSGNNYEQYF. The CDR3 DNA reads TGTGCCAGCAGCGGGTTTAGCGGGAATAATTACGAGCAGTACTTC.

The DNA for the CDR3 is TGTGCCAGCAGCTTAGGTTCCGGGACAGGGGAAGAAAAACTGTTTTTT. Protein product: CASSLGSGTGEEKLFF. The chain recombines TRBV7-6 with TRBJ1-4; 10 bases map to TRBD1. The germline V gene encodes CDR1 SGHVS and CDR2 FNYEAQ. CDR3 size: 16 residues. J gave up 8 bases and V 1 base, and 7 bases lay outside the gene matches.

The genes are TRBV7-9 and TRBJ1-1; 9 bases map to TRBD1. V shed 8 bases, J shed 1 base, and the junction held 14 bases outside the gene matches. Germline CDR1 reads SEHNR; CDR2 reads FQNEAQ (reference sequence). This CDR3 has 17 residues. CDR3 nucleotide sequence: TGTGCCAGCGGGCTACCGGGACAGGGAAGTCGGAACACTGAAGCTTTCTTT. It is translated as CASGLPGQGSRNTEAFF. Variable domain in full (rest from reference TRBV7-9 and TRBJ1-1): DTGVSQNPRHKITKRGQNVTFRCDPISEHNRLYWYRQTLGQGPEFLTYFQNEAQLEKSRLLSDRFSAERPKGSFSTLEIQRTEQGDSAMYLCASGLPGQGSRNTEAFFGQGTRLTVV.

The CDR3, as DNA: TGTGCCAGCAGCTTCGGGGGACAGTCCGGGGAGCTGTTTTTT. This sequence encodes CASSFGGQSGELFF. V is TRBV7-8 and J is TRBJ2-2; D might be TRBD1 (7 bases). Germline loops: CDR1 SGHVS, CDR2 FQNEAQ. This CDR3 has 14 residues. Trimming took off 3 bases at V and 6 bases at J, with 11 bases between the two ends. Full variable domain (rest looked up from reference TRBV7-8 and TRBJ2-2): GAGVSQSPRYKVAKRGQDVALRCDPISGHVSLFWYQQALGQGPEFLTYFQNEAQLDKSGLPSDRFFAERPEGSVSTLKIQRTQQEDSAVYLCASSFGGQSGELFFGEGSRLTVL.

The chain carries TRBV27 and TRBJ2-5; 8 nucleotides match TRBD1. The last part of the DNA fits TRBJ2-7 better; the J call may be wrong. This CDR3 contains 13 residues. The V gene's germline CDR1 is MNHEY and CDR2 SMNVEV (reference sequence). The chain's CDR3 is CASSRQGTFEQYF. CDR3 nucleotides: TGTGCCAGCAGTCGACAGGGGACTTTCGAGCAGTACTTC.

This chain connects TRBV7-9 to TRBJ1-6; D not certain. Germline V gene data show CDR1 as SEHNR and CDR2 as FQNEAQ (reference sequence). This CDR3 is built from 14 residues. The germline V and J ends were trimmed by 3 bases and 5 bases, with 8 bases remaining between them. CDR3 in amino acids: CASSLEQNNSPLHF. Here the CDR3 DNA reads TGTGCCAGCAGCTTGGAACAGAATAATTCACCCCTCCACTTT.

This chain uses TRBV30 with TRBJ2-5; the match to TRBD2 covers 9 bases. Germline CDR1 and CDR2: GTSNPN and SVGIG (reference sequence). The CDR3 length is 14 residues. The V gene end was trimmed by 2 bases and the J gene end by 5 bases; junction bases not matched to a gene: 6. The CDR3 sequence is CAWSPSGIRETQYF. The CDR3 nucleotides read TGTGCCTGGAGTCCTAGCGGGATCCGTGAGACCCAGTACTTC.

This clone was detected once. The chain links TRBV4-3 to TRBJ2-7, with 9 bases lining up with TRBD2. V trimming: 4 bases; J trimming: 6 bases; junction bases outside the gene matches: 13. Germline V gene lookup returns CDR1 LGHNA and CDR2 YSLEER. The CDR3 extends over 16 amino acids. CDR3 residues: CASSRREGGPLAEQYF. The CDR3 DNA reads as TGCGCCAGCAGCCGGCGGGAGGGAGGGCCTCTAGCCGAGCAGTACTTC.

This rearrangement joins TRBV10-3 to TRBJ2-1, with 8 bases aligning to TRBD1. The CDR3 is 14 amino acids. With 4 bases clipped from V and 7 bases from J, the junction kept 6 bases outside the gene matches. CDR1 is ENHRY and CDR2 is SYGVKD in the germline V gene. DNA of the CDR3: TGTGCCATCAGTGTGACAGGGGCTCATAATGAGCAGTTCTTC. This gives the protein CAISVTGAHNEQFF.

This chain links TRBV7-9 with TRBJ2-5, with 9 bases aligning to TRBD1. V dropped 1 base and J dropped 5; count of bases not matched to a gene: 8. Looked up from germline, CDR1 is SEHNR and CDR2 is FQNEAQ (reference sequence). The CDR3 has 16 residues. CDR3 loop: CASSLVPGTGRETQYF. Here the CDR3 DNA reads TGTGCCAGCAGCTTAGTCCCAGGGACAGGGAGGGAGACCCAGTACTTC.

The chain has TRBV14 and TRBJ2-7; 9 bases align to TRBD2. Germline trimming cut 4 bases from V and 3 bases from J; bases unmatched to any gene: 10. CDR3 size: 16 residues. The germline V gene encodes CDR1 SGHDN and CDR2 FVKESK. CDR3 in DNA: TGTGCCAGCAGCCCCGCCCTAACTAGCGGGTACTACGAGCAGTACTTC. This encodes CASSPALTSGYYEQYF.